This TCR beta chain was documented in a study of T cell responses to AZD1222 COVID-19 vaccine. With regard to this clone: As yet, its antigen is unknown.

Sequenced by immunoSEQ multiplex PCR; TCRdb stores in-frame clones only, minus some. The sample shows 140,000 to 150,000 clones, about 94% of them seen only once. Germline values: CDR1 ENHRY, CDR2 SYGVKD. Trimming pared 5 bases from V and 4 bases from J, leaving 14 bases between. This CDR3 comprises 14 residues. Regarding the study as a whole: Of spike-specific TCRs, nearly half reportedly target regions left unmutated in variants. Donors skewed white British and female; clonal diversity was possibly underestimated. When two AZD1222 doses had been given, Spike-specific TCR breadth and depth rose. Seropositive status at baseline applied to only five to seven AZD1222 recipients.

This chain links TRBV10-3 with TRBJ1-2; maybe TRBD1 (6 bases). The specimen was peripheral blood, collected on day 0 of AZD1222 vaccination. The clonotype comes from an adult in good health. Here the CDR3 DNA reads TGTGCCATCAGTTTGACAGGTGGGGCCTATGGCTACACCTTC. This sequence encodes CAISLTGGAYGYTF.